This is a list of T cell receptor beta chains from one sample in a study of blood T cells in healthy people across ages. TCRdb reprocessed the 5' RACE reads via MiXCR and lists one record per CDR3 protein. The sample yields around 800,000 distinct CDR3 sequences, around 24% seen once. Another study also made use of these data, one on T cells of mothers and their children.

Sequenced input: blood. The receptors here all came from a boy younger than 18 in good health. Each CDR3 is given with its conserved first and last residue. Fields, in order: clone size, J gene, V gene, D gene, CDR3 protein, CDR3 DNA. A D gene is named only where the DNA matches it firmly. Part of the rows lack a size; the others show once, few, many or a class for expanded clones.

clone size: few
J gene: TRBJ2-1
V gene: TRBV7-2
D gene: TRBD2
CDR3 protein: CASSRPGTSGSYNEQFF
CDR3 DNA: TGTGCCAGCAGCCGTCCCGGGACTAGCGGGAGTTACAATGAGCAGTTCTTC

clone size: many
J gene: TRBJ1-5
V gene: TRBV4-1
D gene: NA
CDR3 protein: CASSWVSNQPQHF
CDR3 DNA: TGCGCCAGCAGCTGGGTTAGCAATCAGCCCCAGCATTTT

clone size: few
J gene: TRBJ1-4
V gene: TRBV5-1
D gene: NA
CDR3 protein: CASRRDSRQYNEKLFF
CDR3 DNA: TGCGCCAGCAGGCGGGATTCGAGACAGTATAATGAAAAACTGTTTTTT

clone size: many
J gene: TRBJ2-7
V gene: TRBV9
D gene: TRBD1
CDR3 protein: CASSAGQGAGEQYF
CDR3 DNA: TGTGCCAGCAGCGCCGGACAGGGGGCAGGAGAGCAGTACTTC

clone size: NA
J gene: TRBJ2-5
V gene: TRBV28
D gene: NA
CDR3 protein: CASSPAFTETQYF
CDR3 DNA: TGTGCCAGCAGTCCCGCGTTTACGGAGACCCAGTACTTC

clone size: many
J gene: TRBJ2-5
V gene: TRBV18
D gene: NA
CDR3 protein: CASSPYGPGLLGEETQYF
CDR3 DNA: TGTGCCAGCTCACCATATGGACCGGGCCTCCTCGGAGAAGAGACCCAGTACTTC

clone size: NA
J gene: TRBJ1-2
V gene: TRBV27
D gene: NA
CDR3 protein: CASRRQGLDGYTF
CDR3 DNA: TGTGCCAGCAGACGGCAGGGGTTGGATGGCTACACCTTC

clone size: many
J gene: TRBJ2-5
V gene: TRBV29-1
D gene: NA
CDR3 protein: CSVGPSQETQYF
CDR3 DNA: TGCAGCGTCGGTCCCTCTCAGGAGACCCAGTACTTC

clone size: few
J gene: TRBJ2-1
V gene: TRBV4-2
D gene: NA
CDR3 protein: CASSQSRTGNNEQFF
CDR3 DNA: TGTGCCAGCAGCCAGTCCAGGACGGGGAACAATGAGCAGTTCTTC

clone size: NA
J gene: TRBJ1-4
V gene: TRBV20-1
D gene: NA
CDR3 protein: CSASAPATNEKLFF
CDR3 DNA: TGCAGTGCTAGTGCCCCCGCAACTAATGAAAAACTGTTTTTT

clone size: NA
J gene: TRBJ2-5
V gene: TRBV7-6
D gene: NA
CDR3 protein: CAGKGGAETQYF
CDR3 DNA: TGTGCCGGCAAGGGGGGGGCAGAGACCCAGTACTTC

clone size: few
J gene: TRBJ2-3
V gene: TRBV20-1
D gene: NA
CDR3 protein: CSARWDSGTDTQYF
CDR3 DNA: TGCAGTGCTAGGTGGGACTCAGGCACAGATACGCAGTATTTT

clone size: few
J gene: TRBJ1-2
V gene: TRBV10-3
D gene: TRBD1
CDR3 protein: CAIRPNTGDYGYTF
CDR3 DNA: TGTGCCATCCGCCCGAACACAGGGGACTATGGCTACACCTTC

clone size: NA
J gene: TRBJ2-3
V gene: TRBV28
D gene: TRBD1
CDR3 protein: CASSWDSSTDMQYF
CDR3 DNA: TGTGCCAGCAGTTGGGACAGTAGCACAGATATGCAGTATTTT

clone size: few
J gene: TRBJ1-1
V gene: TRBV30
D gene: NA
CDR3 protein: CAIDPAFF
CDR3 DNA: TGTGCCATAGACCCGGCTTTCTTT

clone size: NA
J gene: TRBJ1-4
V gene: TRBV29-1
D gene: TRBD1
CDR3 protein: CSATGTPEKLFF
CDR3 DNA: TGCAGCGCGACAGGGACTCCTGAAAAACTGTTTTTT

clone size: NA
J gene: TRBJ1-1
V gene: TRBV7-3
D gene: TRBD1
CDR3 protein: CASSPRGRNTEAFF
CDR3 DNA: TGTGCCAGCAGCCCCAGGGGGCGGAACACTGAAGCTTTCTTT

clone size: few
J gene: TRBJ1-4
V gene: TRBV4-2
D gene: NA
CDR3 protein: CASSHATTGTTQNPNEKLFF
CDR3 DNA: TGTGCCAGCAGCCATGCCACGACCGGGACAACGCAAAATCCTAATGAAAAACTGTTTTTT

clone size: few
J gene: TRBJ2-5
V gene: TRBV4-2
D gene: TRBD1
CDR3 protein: CASSQVRDSYQQGTQYF
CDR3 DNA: TGTGCCAGCAGCCAAGTCCGGGACAGCTACCAGCAGGGGACCCAGTACTTC

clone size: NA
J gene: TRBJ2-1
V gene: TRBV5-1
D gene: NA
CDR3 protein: CASSLAWKVTNEQFF
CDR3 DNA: TGCGCCAGCAGCTTGGCCTGGAAAGTGACCAATGAGCAGTTCTTC

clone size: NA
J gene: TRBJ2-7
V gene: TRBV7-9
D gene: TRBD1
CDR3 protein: CASSSGTASLQYF
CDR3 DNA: TGTGCCAGCAGCTCTGGGACAGCTTCTCTTCAGTACTTC

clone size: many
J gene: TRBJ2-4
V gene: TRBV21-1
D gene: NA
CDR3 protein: CATRADSVKNIQYF
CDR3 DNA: TGTGCCACCCGCGCGGATTCTGTCAAAAACATTCAGTACTTC

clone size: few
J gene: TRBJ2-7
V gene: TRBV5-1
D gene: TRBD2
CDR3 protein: CASSFTGTSGEYEQYF
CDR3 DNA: TGCGCCAGCAGCTTTACCGGGACTAGCGGGGAATACGAGCAGTACTTC

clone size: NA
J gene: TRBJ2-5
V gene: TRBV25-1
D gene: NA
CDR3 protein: CASSGFSGPTLETQYF
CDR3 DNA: TGTGCCAGCAGTGGCTTTAGTGGGCCAACGCTGGAGACCCAGTACTTC

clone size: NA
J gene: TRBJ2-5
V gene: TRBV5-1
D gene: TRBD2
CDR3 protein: CASSSTGRAGVKETQYF
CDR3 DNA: TGCGCCAGCAGCTCCACCGGGAGGGCCGGAGTTAAAGAGACCCAGTACTTC

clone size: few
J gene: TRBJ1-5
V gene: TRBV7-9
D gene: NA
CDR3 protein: CASSLGSYSNQPQHF
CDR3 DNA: TGTGCCAGCAGCTTGGGCAGTTATAGCAATCAGCCCCAGCATTTT

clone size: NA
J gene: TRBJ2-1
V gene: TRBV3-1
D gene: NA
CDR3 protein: CASSQVYRSRYNEQFF
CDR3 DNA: TGTGCCAGCAGCCAAGTCTACAGATCGAGATACAATGAGCAGTTCTTC

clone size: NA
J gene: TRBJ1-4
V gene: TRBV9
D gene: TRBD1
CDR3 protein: CASSERDRAYAANEKLFF
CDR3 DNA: TGTGCCAGCAGTGAAAGAGACAGGGCGTACGCGGCTAATGAAAAACTGTTTTTT

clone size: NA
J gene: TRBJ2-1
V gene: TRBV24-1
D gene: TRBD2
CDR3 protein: CATSDPSGSYNEQFF
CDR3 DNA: TGTGCCACCAGTGACCCTAGCGGGTCCTACAATGAGCAGTTCTTC